These 6 T cell receptor beta chains originate from one sample sequenced in a study of cytomegalovirus exposure and HLA in healthy donors. Primers: 60 Vbeta forward and 13 Jbeta reverse. TCRdb keeps only in-frame clones here, not all; method: immunoSEQ multiplex PCR. Of 110,000 or so clones listed, under 85% are singletons. Sequencing was done on a sample of PBMCs. The receptors were gathered from a young man in good health and CMV-seropositive.

J is TRBJ1-5 and V is TRBV30; 9 positions match TRBD1. Germline V gene lookup returns CDR1 GTSNPN and CDR2 SVGIG (reference sequence). This CDR3 contains 16 residues. V lost 2 bases and J lost 6; bases outside the gene matches: 11. CDR3 DNA sequence: TGTGCCTGGAGTAGAAGGACAGGGGAGGTTTTTCAGCCCCAGCATTTT. Residues: CAWSRRTGEVFQPQHF.

This clone was seen just once. The rearrangement links TRBV19 to TRBJ1-2, with D hard to call. V lost 4 bases and J lost 2, with 8 bases in between. This CDR3 is built from 13 residues. Germline V gene data show CDR1 as LNHDA and CDR2 as SQIVND (reference sequence). The CDR3 is CASSNSLNYGYTF. For the CDR3, the DNA is TGTGCCAGTAGTAACAGCTTAAACTATGGCTACACCTTC.

The chain employs TRBV4-1 and TRBJ2-1, with 8 positions matching TRBD2. Germline V CDR1 and CDR2: MGHRA, YSYEKL. With V trimmed by 4 bases and J by 8 bases, 10 bases remained unmatched. The CDR3 contains 15 residues. The CDR3 region has the DNA TGCGCCAGCAGCCGGATAGCGGGGCAGGAGGATGAGCAGTTCTTC. Residues: CASSRIAGQEDEQFF.

The genes are TRBV5-1 and TRBJ2-2, with a possible D match to TRBD2 (6 bases). This CDR3 spans 14 amino acids. Trimming pared 4 bases from V and 8 bases from J, leaving 15 bases between. The germline CDR1 and CDR2 sequences are SGHRS and YFSETQ. The CDR3 region has the DNA TGCGCCAGCAGCCTACAATCCGGGACTGGGGAGCTGTTTTTT. This codes for CASSLQSGTGELFF.

The chain recombines TRBV25-1 with TRBJ2-1; TRBD2 agrees at 16 bases. Germline trimming cut 7 bases from V and 7 bases from J; bases unmatched to any gene: 4. The CDR3 length is 15 residues. The V gene's germline CDR1 is MGHDK and CDR2 SYGVNS. CDR3 sequence (DNA): TGTGCCAGCACGGCGGGACTAGCGGGAGGGAATGAGCAGTTCTTC. It encodes CASTAGLAGGNEQFF.

V gene TRBV18 combines with J gene TRBJ2-1; D unresolved. The V end lost 6 bases, the J end lost 5 bases, and 14 bases lay between the germline ends. The CDR3 is 14 amino acids. Germline values: CDR1 KGHSH, CDR2 LQKENI. CDR3: CASSLALSDNEQFF. CDR3 DNA sequence: TGTGCCAGCTCTTTAGCCCTCAGCGACAATGAGCAGTTCTTC.